Presented here are 30 T cell receptor beta chains from one specimen sequenced in a study of blood T cell repertoires in COVID-19. Data came from immunoSEQ multiplex PCR; TCRdb stores just in-frame clones and leaves some out. The repertoire consists of 110,000 to 150,000 clones, with 78% occurring once and the leading ten covering 1.9%. The sample taken for sequencing was peripheral blood. The source is a woman in her sixties or seventies with acute or convalescent COVID-19.

In this sample, this clone turned up once. The V gene is TRBV3-1 (or the pseudogene TRBV3-2), the J gene TRBJ2-1; 10 nucleotides match TRBD2. The ends lost 4 bases at V and 5 bases at J; junction bases unmatched: 5. The germline CDR1 and CDR2 sequences are LGHDT and YNNKEL (reference sequence). This CDR3 has 15 amino acids. The CDR3 protein is CASSRTGLANNEQFF. The CDR3 nucleotides read TGTGCCAGCAGCCGAACGGGACTAGCGAACAATGAGCAGTTCTTC.

This chain connects TRBV15 to TRBJ2-5, with 15 bases matching TRBD2. This CDR3 contains 19 residues. The V and J ends lost 5 bases and 5 bases, in that order; junction bases with no gene match: 15. Germline V gene data show CDR1 as LNHNV and CDR2 as YYDKDF (reference sequence). CDR3 coding DNA: TGTGCCACCAGCTCCGTCGGGGGACTAGCGGGAGGCTCGGGGGAGACCCAGTACTTC. Its protein product is CATSSVGGLAGGSGETQYF.

The chain links TRBV5-4 to TRBJ1-1; D gene unclear. CDR3 length equals 14 residues. The germline gives CDR1 SGHNT, CDR2 YYREEE (reference sequence). The ends were cut back, 4 bases at V and 6 bases at J, with 16 bases in the middle. In DNA form, the CDR3 reads TGTGCCAGCAGCCCGCCTAGCCGACTGTCTGAAGCTTTCTTT. It encodes CASSPPSRLSEAFF.

The chain links TRBV20-1 to TRBJ1-1, with unresolved D. Germline-derived CDR1 and CDR2 are DFQATT and SNEGSKA (reference sequence). The CDR3 sequence is 8 residues long. Between the trimmed V and J ends, which lost 5 bases and 7 bases, there was a span of 2 bases. The CDR3 is CSALEAFF. The CDR3 DNA is TGCAGTGCTCTTGAAGCTTTCTTT.

The V and J genes are TRBV7-8 and TRBJ2-1, with TRBD1 identical over 10 bases. This CDR3 contains 17 residues. The trim removed 5 bases at V and 1 base at J, leaving 8 bases unmatched. Germline assignment: CDR1 SGHVS and CDR2 FQNEAQ. CDR3 protein: CASSPRDRGFSYNEQFF. In DNA, the CDR3 is TGTGCCAGCAGCCCCAGGGACAGGGGATTTTCCTACAATGAGCAGTTCTTC.

The CDR3 sequence: CASSPLAGIYEQYF. CDR3 bases: TGTGCCAGCAGCCCTCTAGCGGGAATCTACGAGCAGTACTTC. The chain is built from TRBV27 and TRBJ2-7; TRBD2 matches 9 bases. Germline V gene lookup returns CDR1 MNHEY and CDR2 SMNVEV (reference sequence). There are 14 residues in the CDR3. V dropped 6 bases and J dropped 3; count of bases not matched to a gene: 6.

This chain joins TRBV5-1 and TRBJ2-7; TRBD2 might be the D (5 bases). The CDR3 consists of 14 residues. Germline-derived CDR1 and CDR2 are SGHRS and YFSETQ. Trimming took off 0 bases at V and 3 bases at J, with 10 bases between the two ends. The CDR3 spells CASSLDPRVYEQYF. The CDR3, as DNA: TGCGCCAGCAGCTTGGATCCGAGGGTCTACGAGCAGTACTTC.

V and J are TRBV7-2 and TRBJ2-1; a weak D match, TRBD1 (6 bases). Germline loops: CDR1 SGHTA, CDR2 FQGNSA. CDR3 length: 16 residues. V lost 4 bases, J lost 7 bases, and 20 bases lay in between. CDR3 bases: TGTGCCAGCAGCTCCCCCGGGACAACGGGTTGGAATGAGCAGTTCTTC. As protein: CASSSPGTTGWNEQFF. The variable domain in full, with the rest retrieved from reference TRBV7-2 and TRBJ2-1, is GAGVSQSPSNKVTEKGKDVELRCDPISGHTALYWYRQSLGQGLEFLIYFQGNSAPDKSGLPSDRFSAERTGGSVSTLTIQRTQQEDSAVYLCASSSPGTTGWNEQFFGPGTRLTVL.

The V call is TRBV6-5, the J call TRBJ2-2; possible D gene TRBD2, 5 bases. The CDR3 is 13 amino acids. Per germline, CDR1 MNHEY and CDR2 SVGAGI. Trimming shortened V by 10 bases and J by 4 bases, and 13 bases separated the two germline ends. CDR3 sequence reads: CATMGVGTGELFF. In nucleotides, the CDR3 is TGTGCCACGATGGGAGTAGGCACCGGGGAGCTGTTTTTT.

This sequence joins TRBV19 and TRBJ1-5; possible D gene TRBD1, 5 bases. V was pared by 6 bases and J by 0 bases, with 21 bases between. The CDR3 spans 18 residues. CDR1 is LNHDA and CDR2 is SQIVND in the germline V gene (reference sequence). CDR3 sequence reads: CASRGVTLASDSNQPQHF. The CDR3 bases are TGTGCCAGTAGGGGGGTAACTTTGGCTAGCGATAGCAATCAGCCCCAGCATTTT.

This chain connects TRBV30 to TRBJ1-3, with a weak D call TRBD1 (5 bases). CDR1 is GTSNPN, CDR2 SVGIG, per germline (reference sequence). CDR3 length: 13 residues. Trimming pared 8 bases from V and 2 bases from J, leaving 13 bases between. For the CDR3, the DNA is TGTGCCGGACATAGGGTAGCTGGAAACACCATATATTTT. It translates to CAGHRVAGNTIYF.

The chain recombines TRBV2 with TRBJ2-3; 7 nucleotides match TRBD2. CDR1 is SNHLY and CDR2 is FYNNEI in the germline V gene. The CDR3 loop spans 14 amino acids. V gave up 3 bases and J gave up 4 bases; unmatched junction bases: 4. The CDR3, as DNA: TGTGCCAGCAGTGACGGACTAGTTCCAGATACGCAGTATTTT. Protein product: CASSDGLVPDTQYF.

The genes are TRBV28 and TRBJ2-4; a possible D gene is TRBD1 (5 bases). V was cut by 6 bases and J by 0 bases, with 12 bases left in between. The CDR3 has 15 residues. Looked up from germline, CDR1 is MDHEN and CDR2 is SYDVKM. The CDR3 sequence is CASSPLGVAKNIQYF. The CDR3 region has the DNA TGTGCCAGCAGCCCCCTAGGGGTAGCCAAAAACATTCAGTACTTC. Combining the CDR3 with reference TRBV28 and TRBJ2-4 gives the whole variable domain DVKVTQSSRYLVKRTGEKVFLECVQDMDHENMFWYRQDPGLGLRLIYFSYDVKMKEKGDIPEGYSVSREKKERFSLILESASTNQTSMYLCASSPLGVAKNIQYFGAGTRLSVL.

The CDR3 DNA follows: TGTGCCAGCAGTGAGGCCGGGGACATCACTGAAGCTTTCTTT. It encodes CASSEAGDITEAFF. The chain links TRBV6-1 to TRBJ1-1; D perhaps matches TRBD1 (6 bases). This CDR3 has 14 residues. V was trimmed by 3 bases and J by 4 bases, leaving 12 bases between them. Germline loops: CDR1 MNHNS, CDR2 SASEGT.

The V gene is TRBV6-5, the J gene TRBJ2-7; 8 bases map to TRBD1. The CDR3 extends over 14 amino acids. Trimming at V came to 4 bases and at J to 0 bases, leaving 2 bases not matched to a gene. Germline CDR1 MNHEY, CDR2 SVGAGI. CDR3: CASSWTGSSYEQYF. The CDR3 nucleotides are TGTGCCAGCAGTTGGACAGGGAGCTCCTACGAGCAGTACTTC.

This clone was counted once. The chain is built from TRBV30 and TRBJ1-5; 7 nucleotides match TRBD1. J lost 9 bases, V lost 2 bases, and 13 bases had no gene match. This CDR3 region has 15 residues. Germline V CDR1 and CDR2: GTSNPN, SVGIG (reference sequence). CDR3 loop: CAWSPIGQAVRPQHF. DNA of the CDR3: TGTGCCTGGAGTCCGATTGGACAGGCCGTTCGGCCCCAGCATTTT. Full variable domain (rest looked up from reference TRBV30 and TRBJ1-5): SQTIHQWPATLVQPVGSPLSLECTVEGTSNPNLYWYRQAAGRGLQLLFYSVGIGQISSEVPQNLSASRPQDRQFILSSKKLLLSDSGFYLCAWSPIGQAVRPQHFGDGTRLSIL.

This clone has just a few counts. The gene calls are TRBV7-9 and TRBJ1-2; D possibly corresponds to TRBD1 (6 bases). Germline lookup yields CDR1 SEHNR and CDR2 FQNEAQ (reference sequence). The CDR3 has 16 amino acids. The V end was cut by 2 bases, the J end by 4 bases, with 17 bases between. The CDR3 sequence is CASSLSGGWGAYGYTF. Here the CDR3 DNA reads TGTGCCAGCAGCTTAAGCGGGGGCTGGGGAGCCTATGGCTACACCTTC.

The gene calls are TRBV3-1 (or the pseudogene TRBV3-2) and TRBJ1-3, with TRBD1 matching over 8 bases. J lost 4 bases, V lost 1 base, and 3 bases had no gene match. The germline V gene has CDR1 LGHDT and CDR2 YNNKEL (reference sequence). The CDR3 runs to 15 residues. Written as DNA, the CDR3 is TGTGCCAGCAGCCAAGGGACAGGGAACGGAAACACCATATATTTT. Protein: CASSQGTGNGNTIYF.

This clone was picked up a small number of times. The chain uses TRBV6-1 and TRBJ2-1; 8 positions match TRBD2. The CDR3 loop spans 15 amino acids. The germline gives CDR1 MNHNS, CDR2 SASEGT. Germline trimming cut 0 bases from V and 6 bases from J; bases unmatched to any gene: 4. The CDR3 spells CASSEASGGINEQFF. CDR3 nucleotides: TGTGCCAGCAGTGAAGCTTCGGGAGGGATCAATGAGCAGTTCTTC.

The CDR3 DNA reads as TGTGCCAGCAGTTTGTGGGCGGGAGGAGAGACCCAGTACTTC. It yields the protein CASSLWAGGETQYF. This rearrangement joins TRBV27 to TRBJ2-5; 8 bases are shared with TRBD2. CDR1 MNHEY and CDR2 SMNVEV come from the germline V gene (reference sequence). The junction had 4 bases not matched to a gene; V was cut back by 3 bases and J by 4 bases. The length of the CDR3 is 14 residues.

This clone showed up just a few times. V gene TRBV4-2 combines with J gene TRBJ1-5, with D unclear. CDR3 length: 14 residues. V gave up 3 bases and J gave up 0 bases, with 6 bases separating them. Germline loops: CDR1 LGHNA, CDR2 YNFKEQ. CDR3 loop: CASSQSDSNQPQHF. DNA of the CDR3: TGTGCCAGCAGCCAGTCAGATAGCAATCAGCCCCAGCATTTT.

The chain joins TRBV3-1 (or the pseudogene TRBV3-2) to TRBJ2-5; D call uncertain. There are 14 residues in the CDR3. Trimming removed 4 bases from V and 4 bases from J, with 13 bases in between. Germline V gene data show CDR1 as LGHDT and CDR2 as YNNKEL (reference sequence). The CDR3 nucleotides are TGTGCCAGCAGCCGAGTGCCGAGGCCAGAGACCCAGTACTTC. This codes for CASSRVPRPETQYF.

This chain connects TRBV24-1 to TRBJ2-1; 7 bases are shared with TRBD2. The CDR3 is 15 residues long. The V and J ends lost 0 bases and 7 bases, in that order; junction bases with no gene match: 5. CDR1 KGHDR and CDR2 SFDVKD come from the germline V gene. The CDR3 region has the DNA TGTGCCACCAGTGATTTGAAAGCGGGGAAGAATGAGCAGTTCTTC. This translates into CATSDLKAGKNEQFF.

The chain employs TRBV28 and TRBJ1-6; the D gene is possibly TRBD1 (5 bases). Trimming pared 3 bases from V and 10 bases from J, leaving 16 bases between. The CDR3 loop spans 15 amino acids. Per germline, CDR1 MDHEN and CDR2 SYDVKM. CDR3 in DNA: TGTGCCAGCAGTTTCCCCGGGACGGGGGGGTCACCCCTCCACTTT. Translated: CASSFPGTGGSPLHF.

The CDR3 DNA is TGCGCCAGCAGCCCTACAGGGATTATATACGAGCAGTACTTC. Amino acids: CASSPTGIIYEQYF. This chain connects TRBV4-1 to TRBJ2-7; TRBD1 might be the D (6 bases). Germline V gene lookup returns CDR1 MGHRA and CDR2 YSYEKL. Trimming removed 4 bases from V and 4 bases from J, with 14 bases in between. The CDR3 loop spans 14 amino acids.

The chain recombines TRBV9 with TRBJ2-1; D is unresolved. This CDR3 has 15 amino acids. Germline V gives CDR1 SGDLS, CDR2 YYNGEE. Trimming left V 4 bases short and J 4 bases short, with 15 bases between. The CDR3 DNA is TGTGCCAGCAGCCCCAAGGAGAGAAGTTACAATGAGCAGTTCTTC. It translates to CASSPKERSYNEQFF. Full variable domain (outside the CDR3, taken from reference TRBV9 and TRBJ2-1): DSGVTQTPKHLITATGQRVTLRCSPRSGDLSVYWYQQSLDQGLQFLIQYYNGEERAKGNILERFSAQQFPDLHSELNLSSLELGDSALYFCASSPKERSYNEQFFGPGTRLTVL.

The chain has TRBV11-2 and TRBJ2-1; 12 positions agree with TRBD2. The CDR3 is made up of 16 amino acids. Germline CDR1 reads SGHAT; CDR2 reads FQNNGV. With 3 bases clipped from V and 4 bases from J, the junction kept 4 bases outside the gene matches. CDR3 nucleotide sequence: TGTGCCAGCAGCTTTCTAGCGGGAGGGGGATACAATGAGCAGTTCTTC. The encoded protein is CASSFLAGGGYNEQFF.

V is TRBV11-2 and J is TRBJ2-1, with 7 bases that match TRBD2. CDR1 and CDR2 (germline): SGHAT, FQNNGV. The CDR3 totals 15 residues. Trimming removed 4 bases from V and 7 bases from J; junction bases left unmatched: 10. DNA for the CDR3: TGTGCCAGCAGCTCCAGGGACTTAGCGGGTAATGAGCAGTTCTTC. The encoded protein is CASSSRDLAGNEQFF.

The chain employs TRBV11-2 and TRBJ2-6, with D hard to call. The CDR3 is made up of 14 amino acids. Germline V CDR1 and CDR2: SGHAT, FQNNGV. Trimming took 1 base from V and 4 from J, leaving 5 bases between them. The CDR3 protein is CASSLGPGANVLTF. The CDR3 DNA sequence: TGTGCCAGCAGCTTAGGGCCGGGGGCCAACGTCCTGACTTTC. Drawing the rest from reference TRBV11-2 and TRBJ2-6, the complete variable domain is EAGVAQSPRYKIIEKRQSVAFWCNPISGHATLYWYQQILGQGPKLLIQFQNNGVVDDSQLPKDRFSAERLKGVDSTLKIQPAKLEDSAVYLCASSLGPGANVLTFGAGSRLTVL.

The chain employs TRBV28 and TRBJ2-1, with 7 bases fitting TRBD2. Germline assignment: CDR1 MDHEN and CDR2 SYDVKM. J gave up 3 bases and V 5 bases, and 7 bases lay outside the gene matches. The CDR3 is 15 amino acids. CDR3: CASSPQSGNYNEQFF. CDR3 DNA sequence: TGTGCCAGCAGTCCGCAAAGCGGGAACTACAATGAGCAGTTCTTC.